The 27 T cell receptor beta chains given below trace back to one sample, sequenced in a study of spatial heterogeneity in lung cancer. MiXCR was run by TCRdb on the 5' RACE reads, yielding one entry per CDR3 protein. The sample lists about 52,000 distinct CDR3 sequences, roughly 7.4% occurring once. Specified time point: blood at routine non-recurrence follow-up after resection. Whole RNA was taken from tumor, nontumor lung or frozen PBMC; it was then sequenced unsorted. The sample was PBMCs, taken at follow-up. These receptors originate from a female donor with early-stage non-small cell lung cancer.

This clonotype was seen more than once but under ten times. The V call is TRBV20-1, the J call TRBJ1-2; 9 bases are a match to TRBD1. Germline V gives CDR1 DFQATT, CDR2 SNEGSKA (reference sequence). The CDR3 runs 15 residues. The CDR3 sequence: CRKLLDRGMNYGYTF. The CDR3 region has the DNA TGCAGAAAATTACTGGACAGGGGCATGAACTATGGCTACACCTTC.

This clonotype was detected many times. The chain uses TRBV7-2 and TRBJ1-2, with 12 bases fitting TRBD1. The CDR3 spans 14 residues. CDR1 and CDR2 (germline): SGHTA, FQGNSA. V lost 4 bases and J lost 8; bases outside the gene matches: 5. This chain's CDR3 is CASSSGQGATGYTF. The CDR3, as DNA: TGTGCCAGCAGCTCGGGACAGGGGGCGACGGGCTACACCTTC.

In its sample, this clonotype was seen many times. The rearrangement uses TRBV5-1 and TRBJ2-3, with D tentatively TRBD1 (5 bases). V dropped 4 bases and J dropped 0 bases, with 15 bases sitting between them. Per germline, CDR1 SGHRS and CDR2 YFSETQ. This CDR3 region has 16 residues. CDR3 in DNA: TGCGCCAGCAGCGTAATCAGGGCTACTAGCACAGATACGCAGTATTTT. Translation: CASSVIRATSTDTQYF.

This clonotype came up a few times. This sequence joins TRBV6-2 or TRBV6-3 and TRBJ2-1, with a tentative D call TRBD2 (6 bases). V gave up 6 bases and J gave up 1 base, with 16 bases separating them. CDR1 is MNHEY, CDR2 SVGEGT, per germline. The CDR3 totals 16 residues. The CDR3 DNA reads as TGTGCCAGCAGAACATCCGGGACTGATTCCTACAATGAGCAGTTCTTC. This encodes CASRTSGTDSYNEQFF.

This clonotype was detected ten times or more. This chain uses TRBV4-3 with TRBJ2-3; weak D call: TRBD2 (5 bases). The CDR3 loop spans 14 amino acids. Trimming removed 1 base at V and 6 bases at J, with 11 bases between. From germline, CDR1 is LGHNA and CDR2 YSLEER. DNA of the CDR3: TGCGCCAGCAGCCAAGTTGTAGCGAGGGATACGCAGTATTTT. Translation: CASSQVVARDTQYF.

Many counts were recorded for this clonotype. V and J are TRBV9 and TRBJ1-6, with D unresolved. The V gene's germline CDR1 is SGDLS and CDR2 YYNGEE. The CDR3 has 14 residues. V shed 1 base and J shed 7 bases, with 9 bases lying between them. CDR3 nucleotides: TGTGCCAGCAGCGTACTCGGAGAAAATTCACCCCTCCACTTT. Protein product: CASSVLGENSPLHF.

This clonotype showed up many times. The chain recombines TRBV2 with TRBJ1-1; 7 bases map to TRBD1. With V trimmed by 5 bases and J by 5 bases, 11 bases remained unmatched. This CDR3 is 15 amino acids long. Germline CDR1 and CDR2: SNHLY and FYNNEI. CDR3 region: CASSPRTGRKTEAFF. CDR3 sequence (DNA): TGTGCCAGCAGTCCTCGGACAGGCAGGAAAACTGAAGCTTTCTTT.

The CDR3 protein is CSARVPPRLAEQFF. CDR3 nucleotide sequence: TGCAGTGCTAGGGTCCCCCCCCGACTTGCCGAGCAGTTCTTC. The rearrangement joins TRBV20-1 to TRBJ2-1, with no clear D. CDR1 and CDR2 from the germline V gene are DFQATT and SNEGSKA (reference sequence). The V and J ends lost 3 bases and 10 bases respectively, with 19 bases between them. CDR3 length equals 14 residues.

The chain links TRBV5-1 to TRBJ2-5, with D hard to call. Trimming stripped 3 bases from V and 1 base from J, with 4 bases between. Germline CDR1 SGHRS, CDR2 YFSETQ. There are 12 residues in the CDR3. CDR3: CASSYAQETQYF. In nucleotides, the CDR3 is TGCGCCAGCAGCTATGCCCAAGAGACCCAGTACTTC.

This clonotype appeared many times. The genes are TRBV7-8 and TRBJ1-5; tentative D call: TRBD1 (6 bases). Germline-derived CDR1 and CDR2 are SGHVS and FQNEAQ. CDR3 length: 13 amino acids. With 4 bases removed from V and 5 bases from J, the gap between germline ends came to 9 bases. DNA for the CDR3: TGTGCCAGCAGCTGGACAGACGATCAGCCCCAGCATTTT. Translated, it gives CASSWTDDQPQHF.

Many counts were recorded for this clonotype. The gene calls are TRBV4-3 and TRBJ1-1, with a weak D call TRBD1 (6 bases). CDR1 and CDR2 from the germline V gene are LGHNA and YSLEER. The CDR3 runs to 16 residues. V lost 0 bases to trimming and J lost 11 bases, with 22 bases between them. The CDR3 region has the DNA TGCGCCAGCAGCCAAGATGGGGGCAGATTAGGTGTGTCTGCTTTCTTT. Translating gives CASSQDGGRLGVSAFF.

The chain couples TRBV28 to TRBJ2-1, with D uncertain. The CDR3 has 14 residues. V lost 8 bases and J 2 bases, leaving 13 bases between the germline ends. Germline CDR1 is MDHEN and CDR2 is SYDVKM. DNA of the CDR3: TGTGCCAGCCTAGGTACTCACACCTACAATGAGCAGTTCTTC. It encodes CASLGTHTYNEQFF.

This clonotype has a count of ten or more. The CDR3 DNA sequence: TGTGCCAGCAGTTTACAAGGACTTCTCCTATACGAGCAGTACTTC. Its protein product is CASSLQGLLLYEQYF. J is TRBJ2-7 and V is TRBV27; TRBD2 is a possible D gene (5 bases). From germline, CDR1 is MNHEY and CDR2 SMNVEV (reference sequence). The CDR3 loop spans 15 amino acids. V was pared by 2 bases and J by 4 bases, with 15 bases between.

This clonotype was detected only a few times. The chain uses TRBV5-1 and TRBJ1-4, with unresolved D. In germline, CDR1 is SGHRS, CDR2 YFSETQ. The CDR3 is made up of 17 amino acids. V lost 1 base and J lost 4, with 17 bases in between. For the CDR3, the DNA is TGCGCCAGCAGCTTGAGGCAGGCTGGAAGGAATAATGAAAAACTGTTTTTT. It is translated as CASSLRQAGRNNEKLFF. The full variable domain, with the rest looked up from reference TRBV5-1 and TRBJ1-4, is KAGVTQTPRYLIKTRGQQVTLSCSPISGHRSVSWYQQTPGQGLQFLFEYFSETQRNKGNFPGRFSGRQFSNSRSEMNVSTLELGDSALYLCASSLRQAGRNNEKLFFGSGTQLSVL.

The chain links TRBV3-1 to TRBJ2-1, with no clear D. Germline V CDR1 and CDR2: LGHDT, YNNKEL (reference sequence). Trimming left V 4 bases short and J 6 bases short, with 7 bases between. This CDR3 has 12 amino acids. CDR3 region: CASSLLVNEQFF. CDR3 DNA: TGTGCCAGCAGCCTCTTAGTCAATGAGCAGTTCTTC.

This clonotype was detected many times. V gene TRBV4-1 combines with J gene TRBJ1-5; a weak D match, TRBD1 (6 bases). Germline V gene sequence: CDR1 MGHRA, CDR2 YSYEKL. With 4 bases removed from V and 2 bases from J, the gap between germline ends came to 12 bases. This CDR3 comprises 15 residues. The CDR3 nucleotides are TGCGCCAGCAGCCGGGCCCCAGGGGGCAATCAGCCCCAGCATTTT. Its translation: CASSRAPGGNQPQHF.

This clonotype was seen repeatedly, ten times or more. This rearrangement joins TRBV7-2 to TRBJ2-6; unclear D gene. The V and J ends lost 5 bases and 0 bases respectively, with 11 bases between them. The CDR3 totals 16 residues. Germline values: CDR1 SGHTA, CDR2 FQGNSA. CDR3: CASSRASGSGANVLTF. The CDR3 coding sequence is TGTGCCAGCAGCAGAGCGTCCGGCTCTGGGGCCAACGTCCTGACTTTC. Full variable domain (outside the CDR3, taken from reference TRBV7-2 and TRBJ2-6): GAGVSQSPSNKVTEKGKDVELRCDPISGHTALYWYRQSLGQGLEFLIYFQGNSAPDKSGLPSDRFSAERTGGSVSTLTIQRTQQEDSAVYLCASSRASGSGANVLTFGAGSRLTVL.

The V gene is TRBV4-1, the J gene TRBJ2-7; 8 positions agree with TRBD1. V trimming: 2 bases; J trimming: 7 bases; junction bases outside the gene matches: 7. The V gene's germline CDR1 is MGHRA and CDR2 YSYEKL. The CDR3 loop spans 14 amino acids. CDR3 coding DNA: TGCGCCAGCAGCCAACCAGGGGGCGGCGAGGAGCAGTACTTC. Translating it yields CASSQPGGGEEQYF.

Note on this clonotype: The junction does not match germline at one end; this may be a read error. The chain joins TRBV7-2 to TRBJ2-7; 8 bases align to TRBD1. The CDR3 extends over 14 amino acids. CDR1 is SGHTA, CDR2 FQGNSA, per germline. The DNA for the CDR3 is TGTGCCAGCAGCTCGAGGACAGGGCTGAACGAGCAGCACTTC. As protein: CASSSRTGLNEQHF.

This clonotype was picked up many times. V gene TRBV6-2 or TRBV6-3 combines with J gene TRBJ1-1, with a weak D call TRBD1 (5 bases). The CDR3 loop spans 13 amino acids. With 2 bases removed from V and 1 base from J, the gap between germline ends came to 5 bases. CDR1 and CDR2 from the germline V gene are MNHEY and SVGEGT. The CDR3 region has the DNA TGTGCCAGCAGTTACGGACAGAACACTGAAGCTTTCTTT. Translating gives CASSYGQNTEAFF.

This clonotype was counted a few times. The V gene is TRBV11-2, the J gene TRBJ2-3, with 10 positions matching TRBD2. Germline trimming cut 6 bases from V and 6 bases from J; bases unmatched to any gene: 9. The CDR3 totals 15 residues. Germline CDR1 is SGHAT and CDR2 is FQNNGV. The CDR3 sequence is CASRLVAGGWDTQYF. As DNA, the CDR3 is TGTGCCAGCAGACTCGTAGCGGGGGGATGGGATACGCAGTATTTT.

The chain is built from TRBV29-1 and TRBJ2-7; maybe TRBD1 (6 bases). Germline values: CDR1 SQVTM, CDR2 ANQGSEA. V gave up 4 bases and J gave up 2 bases, with 12 bases separating them. CDR3 size: 13 residues. The CDR3 protein is CSVAGQSAYEQYF. The CDR3 coding sequence is TGCAGCGTTGCTGGACAGTCCGCCTACGAGCAGTACTTC.

This clonotype has a count of ten or more. This chain uses TRBV28 with TRBJ2-7; 9 nucleotides agree with TRBD2. Germline V gene sequence: CDR1 MDHEN, CDR2 SYDVKM. V shed 2 bases and J 7 bases; nucleotides not matched to a gene: 0. The CDR3 is 12 residues long. Written as DNA, the CDR3 is TGTGCCAGCAGTTTACTAGCGGGGGAGCAGTACTTC. The encoded protein is CASSLLAGEQYF.

This clonotype turned up a few times. V is TRBV2 and J is TRBJ1-2; D unresolved. This CDR3 comprises 12 residues. Germline loops: CDR1 SNHLY, CDR2 FYNNEI. The V gene lost 1 base and the J gene lost 6 bases, with 6 bases spanning the gap. The CDR3 is CASSEGVDGYTF. CDR3 bases: TGTGCCAGCAGTGAAGGCGTTGATGGCTACACCTTC.

Of note for this clonotype: One junction end does not reproduce the germline sequence, and a read error may be involved. The chain couples TRBV7-7 to TRBJ2-5; 8 nucleotides line up with TRBD1. The CDR3 has 15 amino acids. CDR1 SSHAT and CDR2 FNYEAQ come from the germline V gene (reference sequence). CDR3 residues: CASSLQPGGRETQYF. As DNA, the CDR3 is TGTGCTAGCAGCTTACAGCCAGGGGGCCGAGAGACCCAGTACTTC.

This clonotype appeared many times. The chain is built from TRBV7-2 and TRBJ1-2; 7 nucleotides line up with TRBD1. The CDR3 is made up of 17 amino acids. The V gene end was trimmed by 0 bases and the J gene end by 3 bases; junction bases not matched to a gene: 10. Germline V lookup: CDR1 SGHTA, CDR2 FQGNSA. DNA of the CDR3: TGTGCCAGCAGCTTAGCGGGCAGACAGGGAGTTGACTATGGCTACACCTTC. Translated: CASSLAGRQGVDYGYTF.

Ten or more counts support this clonotype. The chain employs TRBV5-1 and TRBJ1-5; D is perhaps TRBD1 (5 bases). The CDR3 runs to 14 residues. Trimming shortened V by 0 bases and J by 7 bases, and 11 bases separated the two germline ends. The V gene's germline CDR1 is SGHRS and CDR2 YFSETQ. The CDR3 sequence is CASSLELRGQPQHF. In nucleotides, the CDR3 is TGCGCCAGCAGCTTGGAATTACGGGGCCAGCCCCAGCATTTT.